The T cell receptor beta chain described here comes from a study of shared clonotypes between healthy human individuals. Overall study findings and caveats: For naive CD4 cells, 4% to 5% of clonotypes were shared across a handful of donors. Investigators expected sequencing depth to affect clonotype sharing among donors.

The CDR3 spans 16 residues. With V trimmed by 3 bases and J by 6 bases, 8 bases remained unmatched. The germline V gene encodes CDR1 SGHNT and CDR2 YYREEE (reference sequence). Across several immunoSEQ plates, the genomic DNA of each subset was split evenly. Libraries were prepared by immunoSEQ multiplex PCR; TCRdb keeps only in-frame clonotypes and omits some of them. Of around 550,000 clones listed, roughly 95% are singletons. Of note for this clone: What it recognizes is unknown.

This TCR derives from a woman under 40 in good health. V is TRBV5-4 and J is TRBJ2-2; TRBD2 agrees at 10 bases. Sequencing was done on a sample of naive CD4+ T cells sorted from blood. Sample subset: CD45RA+ positively selected. Written as DNA, the CDR3 is TGTGCCAGCAGCTCAGGGCTAGCGGGAGTCCCCGGGGAGCTGTTTTTT. Amino acid sequence: CASSSGLAGVPGELFF.